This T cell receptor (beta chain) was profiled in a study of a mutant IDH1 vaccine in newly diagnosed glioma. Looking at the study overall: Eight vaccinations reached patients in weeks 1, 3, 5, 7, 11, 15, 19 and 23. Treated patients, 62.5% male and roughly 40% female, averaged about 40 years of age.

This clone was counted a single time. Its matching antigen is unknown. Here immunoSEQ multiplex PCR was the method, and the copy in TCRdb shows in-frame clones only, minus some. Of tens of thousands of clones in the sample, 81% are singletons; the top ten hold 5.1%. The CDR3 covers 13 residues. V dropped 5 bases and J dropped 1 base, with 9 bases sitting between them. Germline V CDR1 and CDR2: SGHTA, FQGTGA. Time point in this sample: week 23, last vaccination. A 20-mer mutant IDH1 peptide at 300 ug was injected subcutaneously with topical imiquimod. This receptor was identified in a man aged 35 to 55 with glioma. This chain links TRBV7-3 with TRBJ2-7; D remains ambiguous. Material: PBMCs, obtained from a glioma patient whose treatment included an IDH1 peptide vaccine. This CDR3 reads CASSRDDSYEQYF. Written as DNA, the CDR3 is TGTGCCAGCAGCCGTGACGATTCCTACGAGCAGTACTTC.